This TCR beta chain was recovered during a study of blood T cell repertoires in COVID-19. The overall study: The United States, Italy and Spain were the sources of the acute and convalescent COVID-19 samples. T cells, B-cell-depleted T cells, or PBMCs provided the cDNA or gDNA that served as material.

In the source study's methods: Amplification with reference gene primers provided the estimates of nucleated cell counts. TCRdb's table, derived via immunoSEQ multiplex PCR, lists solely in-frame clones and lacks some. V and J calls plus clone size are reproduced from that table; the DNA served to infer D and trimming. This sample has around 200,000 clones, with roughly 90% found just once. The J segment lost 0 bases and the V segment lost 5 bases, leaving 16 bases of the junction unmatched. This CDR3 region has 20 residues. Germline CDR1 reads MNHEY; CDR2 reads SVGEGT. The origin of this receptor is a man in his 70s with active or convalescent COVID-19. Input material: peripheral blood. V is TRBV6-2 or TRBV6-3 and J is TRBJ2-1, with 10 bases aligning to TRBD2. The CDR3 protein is CASSGTGTGLAGVSYNEQFF. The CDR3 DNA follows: TGTGCCAGCAGTGGCACCGGGACAGGTCTAGCGGGAGTCTCCTACAATGAGCAGTTCTTC.